Listed below are T cell receptor beta chains from one sample, sequenced in a study of blood T cell repertoires in COVID-19. Only in-frame clones appear in the TCRdb table, and some are missing; sequencing was by immunoSEQ multiplex PCR. This table has 200,000 or so clones, about 88% appearing once. Sequencing was carried out using peripheral blood. The origin of the receptors is a man aged 45 to 65 with COVID-19, enrolled during active disease. CDR3s include the opening cysteine and the closing phenylalanine or tryptophan. The D gene is left open where the match is weak. Only part of the rows carry a size: once, few, many, or a class if the clone is expanded.

clone_size j_call v_call d_call cdr3_length cdr3_aa cdr3_nt
NA TRBJ2-7 TRBV19 TRBD2 15 CASSIDVTAGYEQYF TGTGCCAGTAGTATAGATGTGACAGCGGGATACGAGCAGTACTTC
NA TRBJ2-2 TRBV3-1/TRBV3-2 NA 15 CASSPGLGNTGELFF TGTGCCAGCAGTCCGGGACTCGGCAACACCGGGGAGCTGTTTTTT
NA TRBJ2-1 TRBV5-1 TRBD2 18 CASSLGLAGGYRYNEQFF TGCGCCAGCAGCTTGGGGCTAGCGGGAGGGTACCGGTACAATGAGCAGTTCTTC
NA TRBJ2-2 TRBV11-2 TRBD2 19 CASSQVLGLAGGPTGELFF TGTGCCAGCAGCCAGGTTTTGGGACTAGCGGGAGGGCCCACCGGGGAGCTGTTTTTT
once TRBJ2-1 TRBV7-9 NA 17 CASSFEGGAYRRDEQFF TGTGCCAGCAGCTTTGAAGGGGGGGCTTATCGTCGGGATGAGCAGTTCTTC
NA TRBJ1-2 TRBV19 NA 15 CASSMDMKRNYGYTF TGTGCCAGTAGTATGGACATGAAGAGAAACTATGGCTACACCTTC
NA TRBJ2-2 TRBV30 NA 15 CAWSWGRANTGELFF TGTGCCTGGAGTTGGGGCAGGGCGAACACCGGGGAGCTGTTTTTT
NA TRBJ2-7 TRBV5-4 NA 12 CASSGEQYEQYF TGTGCCAGCAGCGGAGAACAATACGAGCAGTACTTC
NA TRBJ1-5 TRBV18 NA 13 CASSPGPNQPQHF TGTGCCAGCTCACCGGGGCCTAATCAGCCCCAGCATTTT
NA TRBJ2-5 TRBV7-6 TRBD2 17 CASSLVVAGDPRETQYF TGTGCCAGCAGCTTAGTTGTAGCGGGAGACCCAAGGGAGACCCAGTACTTC
NA TRBJ2-3 TRBV27 NA 16 CASSFLQGYFTDTQYF TGTGCCAGCAGTTTCCTTCAGGGTTACTTCACAGATACGCAGTATTTT
few TRBJ2-1 TRBV6-4 NA 15 CASSDSSDPRDEQFF TGTGCCAGCAGTGACTCGAGTGACCCGCGGGATGAGCAGTTCTTC
NA TRBJ2-6 TRBV4-3 NA 18 CASSPDELHPSGANVLTF TGCGCCAGCAGCCCAGACGAACTACATCCCTCTGGGGCCAACGTCCTGACTTTC
NA TRBJ2-2 TRBV27 NA 16 CASSGGLTPNTGELFF TGTGCCAGCAGTGGCGGTCTCACACCGAACACCGGGGAGCTGTTTTTT
once TRBJ2-3 TRBV28 NA 12 CASSFQGPYPYF TGTGCCAGCAGTTTTCAGGGGCCCTACCCGTATTTT
NA TRBJ2-3 TRBV18 NA 15 CASSPGGGGTDTQYF TGTGCCAGCTCACCAGGGGGAGGAGGGACAGATACGCAGTATTTT
NA TRBJ1-4 TRBV4-1 TRBD1 15 CASSQLQGEGEKLFF TGCGCCAGCAGCCAATTACAGGGGGAGGGTGAAAAACTGTTTTTT
NA TRBJ2-1 TRBV7-3 NA 15 CASSLMAGADNEQFF TGTGCCAGCAGCTTAATGGCGGGGGCGGACAATGAGCAGTTCTTC
NA TRBJ2-5 TRBV19 TRBD1 16 CASSIARQGGVETQYF TGTGCCAGTAGTATAGCCCGACAGGGCGGAGTAGAGACCCAGTACTTC
once TRBJ2-2 TRBV19 NA 14 CASSIWRGTGELFF TGTGCCAGTAGTATTTGGAGGGGAACCGGGGAGCTGTTTTTT
NA TRBJ1-6 TRBV25-1 TRBD1 14 CASRAGTENSPLHF TGTGCCAGCAGGGCCGGGACAGAAAATTCACCCCTCCACTTT
NA TRBJ2-2 TRBV18 NA 15 CASSRNRDIYGELFF TGTGCCAGCTCACGAAACCGGGACATATACGGGGAGCTGTTTTTT
NA TRBJ2-3 TRBV7-7 NA 15 CASSPTLTQADTQYF TGTGCCAGCAGCCCAACGCTAACTCAGGCAGATACGCAGTATTTT
NA TRBJ1-6 TRBV4-3 NA 18 CASSLTSRGGSYNSPLHF TGCGCCAGCAGCCTTACTTCCCGGGGAGGATCCTATAATTCACCCCTCCACTTT
NA TRBJ1-6 TRBV7-9 NA 17 CASSIAGGRHEVSPLHF TGTGCCAGCAGCATAGCTGGAGGTCGTCACGAGGTCTCACCCCTCCACTTT
NA TRBJ2-3 TRBV13 NA 14 CASSLKQITDTQYF TGTGCCAGCAGCTTAAAACAGATCACAGATACGCAGTATTTT
NA TRBJ1-4 TRBV19 NA 14 CASTLTGVDEKLFF TGTGCCAGTACCTTAACCGGGGTCGATGAAAAACTGTTTTTT
NA TRBJ1-1 TRBV5-4 TRBD1 14 CASHIQGVPTEAFF TGTGCCAGCCATATCCAGGGGGTTCCCACTGAAGCTTTCTTT
once TRBJ2-2 TRBV7-2 TRBD2 15 CASSFGLAGTGELFF TGTGCCAGCAGCTTTGGTCTAGCGGGCACCGGGGAGCTGTTTTTT
NA TRBJ2-3 TRBV5-1 TRBD1 16 CASSFRTGQPTDTQYF TGCGCCAGCAGCTTTCGGACAGGGCAACCCACAGATACGCAGTATTTT
NA TRBJ2-3 TRBV4-1 NA 15 CASSQDEISTDTQYF TGCGCCAGCAGCCAAGACGAGATTAGCACAGATACGCAGTATTTT
NA TRBJ2-7 TRBV5-1 TRBD1 14 CASSPQTGAREQYF TGCGCCAGCAGCCCCCAAACAGGGGCTAGGGAGCAGTACTTC
NA TRBJ1-2 TRBV20-1 NA 11 CSSSFGIGYTF TGCAGTTCCTCGTTCGGGATTGGCTACACCTTC
NA TRBJ2-1 TRBV6-5 NA 14 CASSYGLADNEQFF TGTGCCAGCAGTTACGGATTAGCGGACAATGAGCAGTTCTTC
NA TRBJ1-4 TRBV18 NA 13 CASSRDSNEKLFF TGTGCCAGCTCCCGGGACTCTAATGAAAAACTGTTTTTT
NA TRBJ2-2 TRBV2 TRBD2 14 CASRGGRLVGELFF TGTGCCAGCAGGGGCGGGAGGTTGGTCGGGGAGCTGTTTTTT
NA TRBJ1-2 TRBV2 NA 16 CASMLADRPLNYGYTF TGTGCCAGCATGCTGGCTGACAGGCCCCTGAACTATGGCTACACCTTC
NA TRBJ1-1 TRBV6-2/TRBV6-3 NA 13 CASSRTGTLKAFF TGTGCCAGCAGCCGAACCGGGACACTAAAAGCTTTCTTT
NA TRBJ2-2 TRBV18 TRBD2 16 CASSPGPSGNTGELFF TGTGCCAGCTCACCGGGGCCTAGCGGGAACACCGGGGAGCTGTTTTTT
once TRBJ2-3 TRBV19 TRBD2 16 CASRKTSGGSGDTQYF TGTGCCAGTAGGAAGACTAGCGGGGGATCTGGGGATACGCAGTATTTT
NA TRBJ1-4 TRBV5-1 NA 13 CASSTPGEEKLFF TGCGCCAGCAGCACCCCAGGGGAGGAAAAACTGTTTTTT
NA TRBJ1-6 TRBV7-2 NA 14 CASSLLSYNSPLHF TGTGCCAGCAGCCTCCTCTCCTATAATTCACCCCTCCACTTT
NA TRBJ2-1 TRBV14 NA 14 CASSQGQVYNEQFF TGTGCCAGCAGCCAAGGACAGGTCTACAATGAGCAGTTCTTC
NA TRBJ2-1 TRBV4-2 NA 17 CASSQGRQGGSYNEQFF TGTGCCAGCAGCCAAGGTCGGCAGGGCGGATCCTACAATGAGCAGTTCTTC
NA TRBJ1-2 TRBV28 TRBD1 15 CASSTGTGVGYGYTF TGTGCCAGCAGTACAGGGACAGGGGTGGGCTATGGCTACACCTTC
NA TRBJ1-6 TRBV24-1 TRBD1 17 CATSDLRGQGVFSPLHF TGTGCCACCAGTGATTTGCGCGGACAGGGGGTTTTCTCACCCCTCCACTTT
NA TRBJ1-2 TRBV4-3 NA 14 CASSQEGGSYGYTF TGCGCCAGCAGCCAAGAGGGAGGGTCCTATGGCTACACCTTC
NA TRBJ2-1 TRBV5-4 TRBD2 17 CASSLRGGGASYNEQFF TGTGCCAGCAGCTTGAGGGGCGGGGGGGCTTCCTACAATGAGCAGTTCTTC